A selection of T cell receptor beta chains follows, all from one sample in a study of shared clonotypes between healthy human individuals. Using immunoSEQ multiplex PCR, the repertoire was profiled, and TCRdb retains in-frame clones only, with some absent. The sample records roughly 1.4 million clones, approximately 98.5% being singletons. Sequencing was carried out using naive CD4+ T cells sorted from blood. These TCRs come from a man aged 25 to 40 in good health. Both conserved end residues are part of each CDR3. A D gene is named only where the DNA matches it firmly. Where a row states a size, it is once, few, many or the class of an expanded clone; other rows omit it.

TRBJ2-1,-,TRBD1,TRBV27,CASSQDRGSYNEQFF,TGTGCCAGCAGCCAGGACAGGGGTTCTTACAATGAGCAGTTCTTC
TRBJ1-5,-,-,TRBV21-1,CASSNDRSQPQHF,TGTGCCAGCAGCAACGACCGAAGTCAGCCCCAGCATTTT
TRBJ2-3,-,TRBD2,TRBV30,CAWGTSGRSTADTQYF,TGTGCCTGGGGGACTAGCGGGAGAAGTACGGCAGATACGCAGTATTTT
TRBJ2-5,-,-,TRBV5-5,CASSYGSMETQYF,TGTGCCAGCAGCTACGGAAGTATGGAGACCCAGTACTTC
TRBJ1-4,-,TRBD1,TRBV29-1,CSAYNTGGADEKLFF,TGCAGCGCATACAATACAGGGGGCGCCGATGAAAAACTGTTTTTT
TRBJ2-2,once,-,TRBV19,CASSESGELFF,TGTGCCAGTAGCGAATCCGGGGAGCTGTTTTTT
TRBJ2-7,-,TRBD2,TRBV4-1,CASSQDGLAGVEQYF,TGCGCCAGCAGCCAAGACGGGCTAGCGGGAGTCGAGCAGTACTTC
TRBJ2-7,-,TRBD2,TRBV9,CASYGLAASSYEQYF,TGTGCCAGCTATGGACTAGCGGCTAGCTCCTACGAGCAGTACTTC
TRBJ2-3,once,-,TRBV25-1,CASSEYLLTEHTDTQYF,TGTGCCAGCAGTGAATATTTACTGACGGAACACACAGATACGCAGTATTTT
TRBJ1-5,-,-,TRBV6-5,CASSWSASNQPQHF,TGTGCCAGCAGTTGGTCCGCCTCCAATCAGCCCCAGCATTTT
TRBJ2-5,-,-,TRBV5-4,CASSLGQEETQYF,TGTGCCAGCAGCTTGGGGCAAGAAGAGACCCAGTACTTC
TRBJ2-1,-,-,TRBV7-6,CASSLNTGTSGNEQFF,TGTGCCAGCAGCCTTAATACCGGGACGAGCGGGAATGAGCAGTTCTTC
TRBJ2-3,-,-,TRBV29-1,CSVGLPRDTQYF,TGCAGCGTGGGGTTACCAAGGGATACGCAGTATTTT
TRBJ2-1,once,TRBD2,TRBV7-3,CARSLASGSYNEQFF,TGTGCCCGCAGCTTAGCTAGCGGCTCCTACAATGAGCAGTTCTTC
TRBJ1-1,-,-,TRBV28,CASSNQGLKAFF,TGTGCCAGCAGCAATCAGGGGCTTAAAGCTTTCTTT
TRBJ1-5,-,TRBD1,TRBV28,CASSSTGRQGARRPQHF,TGTGCCAGCAGTTCCACAGGTCGACAGGGGGCGCGGCGGCCCCAGCATTTT
TRBJ1-4,-,-,TRBV29-1,CSVGLSRVNEKLFF,TGCAGCGTTGGATTATCCAGGGTGAATGAAAAACTGTTTTTT
TRBJ1-5,-,-,TRBV10-3,CAISESGNQPQHF,TGTGCCATCAGTGAGTCGGGCAATCAGCCCCAGCATTTT
TRBJ2-7,-,TRBD2,TRBV29-1,CSARTGLAAYEQYF,TGCAGCGCACGAACTGGACTAGCGGCCTACGAGCAGTACTTC
TRBJ2-6,-,-,TRBV4-1,CASSQEPGSSIGANVLTF,TGCGCCAGCAGCCAAGAACCCGGCAGTTCCATTGGGGCCAACGTCCTGACTTTC
TRBJ2-3,-,-,TRBV11-3,CASSLGRRGDTQYF,TGTGCCAGCAGCTTAGGCCGGAGGGGAGATACGCAGTATTTT
TRBJ1-2,-,-,TRBV6-1,CASSPSVVLNYGYTF,TGTGCCAGCAGCCCCTCGGTAGTCTTGAACTATGGCTACACCTTC
TRBJ2-5,-,TRBD1,TRBV27,CASRLTGGETQYF,TGTGCCAGCAGACTAACAGGGGGAGAGACCCAGTACTTC